The next 8 T cell receptor beta chains were all read from a single sample in a study of T-cell reconstitution after alpha-beta-depleted transplantation in children. The library targeted TCRbeta and was prepared with unique molecular identifiers. TCRdb reprocessed the PCR reads via MiXCR and lists one record per CDR3 protein. The repertoire holds about 350,000 distinct CDR3 sequences, 13% seen once, with around 4.5% in the top ten. The sample was PBMCs, taken from the stem cell graft. The receptors originated from a human donor who donated a stem cell graft to a child with Fanconi anemia.

This chain links TRBV2 with TRBJ2-3; no definite D call. Per the germline V gene, CDR1 is SNHLY and CDR2 is FYNNEI. This CDR3 region has 14 residues. The V gene lost 2 bases and the J gene lost 6 bases, with 12 bases spanning the gap. The CDR3, as DNA: TGTGCCAGCAGTGAATCACGAGCTCTCGATACGCAGTATTTT. It specifies CASSESRALDTQYF.

This clonotype was seen many times. This chain uses TRBV7-6 with TRBJ2-1; 8 bases are a match to TRBD1. CDR1 is SGHVS and CDR2 is FNYEAQ in the germline V gene. This CDR3 comprises 15 residues. V lost 5 bases and J lost 0; bases outside the gene matches: 3. The CDR3 loop is CASSLTGDSYNEQFF. The CDR3 DNA follows: TGTGCCAGCAGCCTGACAGGGGACTCCTACAATGAGCAGTTCTTC.

This clonotype was found a few times. The V and J genes are TRBV18 and TRBJ2-1, with D hard to call. From germline, CDR1 is KGHSH and CDR2 LQKENI. The CDR3 is made up of 15 amino acids. The V end lost 1 base, the J end lost 8 bases, and 15 bases lay between the germline ends. CDR3 residues: CASSPQVSKWDEQFF. CDR3 in DNA: TGTGCCAGCTCACCACAGGTTAGCAAGTGGGATGAGCAGTTCTTC.

This clonotype was seen just once. V is TRBV15 and J is TRBJ1-1; maybe TRBD1 (6 bases). The CDR3 covers 17 residues. Germline CDR1 is LNHNV and CDR2 is YYDKDF (reference sequence). Trimming shortened V by 3 bases and J by 1 base, and 18 bases separated the two germline ends. DNA for the CDR3: TGTGCCACCAGCAGTGGGGGGTACGGCAGGGGGAACACTGAAGCTTTCTTT. Amino acid sequence: CATSSGGYGRGNTEAFF.

This clonotype was seen only a few times. The chain links TRBV4-2 to TRBJ1-5; possible D gene TRBD1, 5 bases. This CDR3 comprises 16 residues. V lost 1 base, J lost 4 bases, and 14 bases lay in between. The germline CDR1 and CDR2 sequences are LGHNA and YNFKEQ. CDR3 sequence (DNA): TGTGCCAGCAGCCAAGTACTGGGGGGGTCAAATCAGCCCCAGCATTTT. Its protein product is CASSQVLGGSNQPQHF.

The V call is TRBV6-1, the J call TRBJ2-7, with D tentatively TRBD2 (5 bases). V was trimmed by 6 bases and J by 2 bases, leaving 11 bases between them. The CDR3 has 13 amino acids. Germline V lookup: CDR1 MNHNS, CDR2 SASEGT. CDR3 protein: CASSRGSAYEQYV. The CDR3 DNA is TGTGCCAGCAGCCGAGGGTCGGCCTACGAGCAGTACGTC.

This clonotype was seen more than once but under ten times. The gene calls are TRBV7-9 and TRBJ2-6; no firm D call. Germline CDR1 reads SEHNR; CDR2 reads FQNEAQ (reference sequence). Trimming stripped 4 bases from V and 6 bases from J, with 13 bases between. The CDR3 spans 15 residues. The CDR3 spells CASSSASGVANVLTF. The CDR3 DNA reads as TGTGCCAGCAGCTCCGCCTCAGGAGTGGCCAACGTCCTGACTTTC.

The sample holds a few counts of this clonotype. V usage is TRBV5-1 and J usage is TRBJ2-1; 8 bases map to TRBD2. CDR1 is SGHRS, CDR2 YFSETQ, per germline. J was trimmed by 4 bases and V by 4 bases; bases with no gene match: 4. The length of the CDR3 is 14 residues. CDR3 nucleotide sequence: TGCGCCAGCAGCGCCCAGCGGGGGTACAATGAGCAGTTCTTC. As protein: CASSAQRGYNEQFF.